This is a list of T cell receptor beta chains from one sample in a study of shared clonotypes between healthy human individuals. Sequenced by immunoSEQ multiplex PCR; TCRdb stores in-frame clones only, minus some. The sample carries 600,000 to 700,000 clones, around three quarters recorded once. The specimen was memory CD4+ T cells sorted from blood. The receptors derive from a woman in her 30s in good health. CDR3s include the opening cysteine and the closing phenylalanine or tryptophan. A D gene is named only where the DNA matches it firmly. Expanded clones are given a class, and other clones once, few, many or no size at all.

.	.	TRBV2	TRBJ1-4	TGTGCCAGCAGTGAAGCGGGACGAAAAAAACTGTTTTTT	CASSEAGRKKLFF
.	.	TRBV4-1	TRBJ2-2	TGCGCCAGCAGCGCAGTAGGGGGCGGGGAGCTGTTTTTT	CASSAVGGGELFF
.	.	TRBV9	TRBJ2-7	TGTGCCAGCAGCGTACAGGGAGTTTCCTACGAGCAGTACTTC	CASSVQGVSYEQYF
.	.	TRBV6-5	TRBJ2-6	TGTGCCAGCAGTTACCACGGGAACGGGGCCAACGTCCTGACTTTC	CASSYHGNGANVLTF
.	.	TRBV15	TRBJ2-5	TGTGCCACTACCCGTCGGGGGAATTGGAGACAAGAGACCCAGTACTTC	CATTRRGNWRQETQYF
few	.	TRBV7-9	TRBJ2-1	TGTGCCAGCAGCTTAGCAGAGATAGTAAATGAGCAGTTCTTC	CASSLAEIVNEQFF
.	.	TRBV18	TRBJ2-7	TGTGCCAGCTCACCACAGAGCGGCTCCTACGAGCAGTACTTC	CASSPQSGSYEQYF
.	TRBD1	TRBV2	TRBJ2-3	TGTGCCAGCAGCCGGGACAGACCTCGTGACACAGATACGCAGTATTTT	CASSRDRPRDTDTQYF
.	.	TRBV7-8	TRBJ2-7	TGTGCCAGCAGCTTATATTTCGACGAGCAGTACTTC	CASSLYFDEQYF
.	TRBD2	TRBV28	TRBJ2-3	TGTGCCAGCAGTTCCGCCATGACTAGCGGTTACCTCACAGATACGCAGTATTTT	CASSSAMTSGYLTDTQYF
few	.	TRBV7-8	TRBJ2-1	TGTGCCAGCAGCCAGTCCCGGGGACGTCAGGAGCAGTTCTTC	CASSQSRGRQEQFF
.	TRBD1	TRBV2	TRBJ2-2	TGTGCTACGAATCCGGGACAGGGGGGCGCGAACACCGGGGAGCTGTTTTTT	CATNPGQGGANTGELFF
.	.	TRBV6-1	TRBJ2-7	TGTGCCAGCAGTACCACCGGGTCCAGCTCCTACGAGCAGTACTTC	CASSTTGSSSYEQYF
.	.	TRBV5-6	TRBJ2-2	TGTGCCAGTGGAGTGGGGGAACGACCCGGGGAGCTGTTTTTT	CASGVGERPGELFF
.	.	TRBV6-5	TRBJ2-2	TGTGCCAGCAGTTACTCTAGTGGCCACACCGGGGAGCTGTTTTTT	CASSYSSGHTGELFF
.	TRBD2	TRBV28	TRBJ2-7	TGTGCCAGCAGTTTACCGCGGGAGCACGAGCAGTACTTC	CASSLPREHEQYF
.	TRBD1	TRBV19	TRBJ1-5	TGTGCCACCGGACCAGGGACAGGGGGCAGGGTGGGCAATCAGCCCCAGCATTTT	CATGPGTGGRVGNQPQHF
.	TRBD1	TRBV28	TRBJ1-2	TGTGCCAGCAGTTCTACCGGGACAGGGGGAAACTATGGCTACACCTTC	CASSSTGTGGNYGYTF
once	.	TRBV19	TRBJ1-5	TGTGCCAGTAGTACCCCACCAGTCACAGGGAAGAGGGGCAATCAGCCCCAGCATTTT	CASSTPPVTGKRGNQPQHF
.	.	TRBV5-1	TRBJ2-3	TGCGCCAGCAGCTTTGGAGGGGTCACAGATACGCAGTATTTT	CASSFGGVTDTQYF
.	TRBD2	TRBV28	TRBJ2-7	TGTGCCACTAAAAGCTGGCCTAGCGGGAGCGTTTTGTACTTC	CATKSWPSGSVLYF
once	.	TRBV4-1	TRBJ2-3	TGCGCCAGCAGCCAAGCTTCAGACACAGATACGCAGTATTTT	CASSQASDTDTQYF
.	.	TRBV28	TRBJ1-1	TGTGCCACCCTGGCCCAGACTGAAGCTTTCTTT	CATLAQTEAFF
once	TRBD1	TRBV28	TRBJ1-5	TGTGCCAGCAGTTTGTTGGGACAGGCAGGCAATCAGCCCCAGCATTTT	CASSLLGQAGNQPQHF
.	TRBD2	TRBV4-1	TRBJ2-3	TGCGCCAGCAGCCAAGGTTTCGCGCGGGGGATCACAGATACGCAGTATTTT	CASSQGFARGITDTQYF
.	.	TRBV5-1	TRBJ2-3	TGCGCCAGCAGCTTGTCCTCAGGTCAGGGGACAGATACGCAGTATTTT	CASSLSSGQGTDTQYF
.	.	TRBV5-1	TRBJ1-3	TGCGCCAGCAGCTTAGTAGTGGGGGCAAGTGGAAACACCATATATTTT	CASSLVVGASGNTIYF
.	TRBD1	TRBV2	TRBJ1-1	TGTGCCAGCACCCGGACAGGTGTCAACACTGAAGCTTTCTTT	CASTRTGVNTEAFF
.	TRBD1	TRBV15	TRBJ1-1	TGTGCCACCAGCAGTTGGGACAGTGGAGAAGCTTTCTTT	CATSSWDSGEAFF
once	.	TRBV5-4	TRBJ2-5	TGTGCCAGCAGCTTTTTCGGCAATCAAGAGACCCAGTACTTC	CASSFFGNQETQYF
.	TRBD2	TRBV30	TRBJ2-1	TGTGCCTGGAGTGTACTCGCGGGAGGAACTGAGCAGTTCTTC	CAWSVLAGGTEQFF
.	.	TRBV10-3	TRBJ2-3	TGTGCCATCAGTGACAGGGACGGCCCAGATACGCAGTATTTT	CAISDRDGPDTQYF
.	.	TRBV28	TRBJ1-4	TGTGCCAGCAGTGCTCCTGGCAGCTCTAATGAAAAACTGTTTTTT	CASSAPGSSNEKLFF
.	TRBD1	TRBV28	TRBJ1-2	TGTGCCAGCACCAAATCCGGGACAGGGGGGTCTGGCTACACCTTC	CASTKSGTGGSGYTF